Listed here are 31 T cell receptor beta chains from one sample, sequenced in a study of T cell responses to AZD1222 COVID-19 vaccine. Method: immunoSEQ multiplex PCR; TCRdb's copy keeps in-frame clones and lacks some. The data contain some 150,000 clones, about 91% of them singletons. Sequenced here: peripheral blood, sampled on day 0 of AZD1222 vaccination. These TCRs come from an adult in good health.

The V and J genes are TRBV19 and TRBJ1-4; 7 positions agree with TRBD1. Per germline, CDR1 LNHDA and CDR2 SQIVND (reference sequence). J lost 8 bases, V lost 7 bases, and 10 bases had no gene match. The CDR3 is 14 amino acids. The CDR3 DNA reads as TGTGCCAGTACCCAGACAGGGCTGGTAGAAAAACTGTTTTTT. The encoded protein is CASTQTGLVEKLFF. The whole variable domain, filled in from reference TRBV19 and TRBJ1-4, reads DGGITQSPKYLFRKEGQNVTLSCEQNLNHDAMYWYRQDPGQGLRLIYYSQIVNDFQKGDIAEGYSVSREKKESFPLTVTSAQKNPTAFYLCASTQTGLVEKLFFGSGTQLSVL.

This clone has a single count. The chain joins TRBV19 to TRBJ1-3; weak D call: TRBD1 (6 bases). Germline V gene data show CDR1 as LNHDA and CDR2 as SQIVND (reference sequence). V was cut by 5 bases and J by 11 bases, with 25 bases left in between. The CDR3 covers 16 residues. The CDR3 region is CASSRIRDTRRSAIYF. DNA of the CDR3: TGTGCCAGTAGTCGAATCCGGGACACCCGACGCTCGGCCATATATTTT.

This chain links TRBV19 with TRBJ2-3, with D possibly called TRBD1 or TRBD2 (5 bases each). The length of the CDR3 is 15 residues. The ends were cut back, 3 bases at V and 3 bases at J, with 13 bases in the middle. The germline V gene encodes CDR1 LNHDA and CDR2 SQIVND (reference sequence). This CDR3 reads CASSMVWGITDTQYF. The CDR3 nucleotides are TGTGCCAGTAGTATGGTGTGGGGGATAACAGATACGCAGTATTTT.

The chain recombines TRBV5-6 with TRBJ1-6, with D possibly TRBD1 on 6 matching bases. V was clipped by 7 bases and J by 2 bases, with 10 bases between them. The CDR3 loop spans 14 amino acids. CDR1 is SGHDT, CDR2 YYEEEE, per germline. CDR3 bases: TGTGCCAGCCGAAGACAGGCCTATAATTCACCCCTCCACTTT. Translation gives CASRRQAYNSPLHF.

The chain uses TRBV5-3 and TRBJ1-1, with TRBD1 matching over 9 bases. TRBV5-3 is an ORF; its function is uncertain. With V trimmed by 4 bases and J by 1 base, 8 bases remained unmatched. The CDR3 has 16 amino acids. The CDR3 DNA is TGTGCCAGAAGCCGTCGGACAGGGGAGAAGAACACTGAAGCTTTCTTT. It codes for CARSRRTGEKNTEAFF.

Here the CDR3 DNA reads TGTGCCAGCAGTGGGCTCGGGTTTTATGGCTACACCTTC. This translates into CASSGLGFYGYTF. The rearrangement uses TRBV2 and TRBJ1-2; D gene uncertain. V lost 4 bases and J 5 bases, leaving 11 bases between the germline ends. The CDR3 runs to 13 residues. Germline CDR1 reads SNHLY; CDR2 reads FYNNEI.

The chain recombines TRBV27 with TRBJ1-5; TRBD1 is a possible D gene (5 bases). The CDR3 sequence is 16 residues long. Germline V CDR1 and CDR2: MNHEY, SMNVEV (reference sequence). V lost 0 bases and J lost 4, with 13 bases in between. The CDR3 sequence: CASSLSPQGGNQPQHF. The CDR3 coding sequence is TGTGCCAGCAGTTTATCACCTCAGGGAGGTAATCAGCCCCAGCATTTT.

The V call is TRBV9, the J call TRBJ1-1; D is unresolved. The V and J ends lost 4 bases and 5 bases respectively, with 18 bases between them. There are 15 residues in the CDR3. CDR1 and CDR2 (germline): SGDLS, YYNGEE. CDR3 nucleotide sequence: TGTGCCAGCAGCACGGGTAACCGAGGGATTACTGAAGCTTTCTTT. Amino acid sequence: CASSTGNRGITEAFF.

This rearrangement joins TRBV9 to TRBJ1-2; D remains ambiguous. This CDR3 is 15 amino acids long. With 4 bases removed from V and 0 bases from J, the gap between germline ends came to 13 bases. Germline CDR1 and CDR2: SGDLS and YYNGEE. CDR3 sequence reads: CASSLAGVANYGYTF. For the CDR3, the DNA is TGTGCCAGCAGCCTCGCTGGGGTAGCTAACTATGGCTACACCTTC.

The chain is built from TRBV27 and TRBJ1-6; no clear D gene. The germline CDR1 and CDR2 sequences are MNHEY and SMNVEV (reference sequence). The CDR3 is made up of 14 amino acids. V was cut by 4 bases and J by 5 bases, with 9 bases left in between. The CDR3 nucleotides are TGTGCCAGCAGTTCCAATACTAATAATTCACCCCTCCACTTT. Amino acid sequence: CASSSNTNNSPLHF.

The V gene is TRBV9, the J gene TRBJ1-3; maybe TRBD1 (5 bases). CDR1 SGDLS and CDR2 YYNGEE come from the germline V gene. Trimming stripped 0 bases from V and 4 bases from J, with 14 bases between. The CDR3 runs to 16 residues. The CDR3 spells CASSVEAGGSGNTIYF. The CDR3, as DNA: TGTGCCAGCAGCGTAGAGGCGGGGGGATCGGGAAACACCATATATTTT.

The gene calls are TRBV11-3 and TRBJ2-1; D call uncertain. The ends were cut back, 5 bases at V and 5 bases at J, with 19 bases in the middle. CDR1 is SGHNT, CDR2 YENEEA, per germline. The CDR3 consists of 16 residues. This CDR3 is CASSQRWGSGNNEQFF. The CDR3 DNA sequence: TGTGCCAGCAGCCAAAGGTGGGGTAGTGGGAACAATGAGCAGTTCTTC.

V usage is TRBV28 and J usage is TRBJ2-3; 9 bases match TRBD2. Trimming took 7 bases from V and 5 from J; bases not matched to a gene: 7. Germline lookup yields CDR1 MDHEN and CDR2 SYDVKM. There are 14 residues in the CDR3. The CDR3 here is CASIGSGGLDTQYF. The CDR3 region has the DNA TGTGCCAGCATAGGCAGCGGGGGGTTAGATACGCAGTATTTT.

The V gene is TRBV21-1, the J gene TRBJ2-1. TRBV21-1 is noted as a pseudogene. This CDR3 has 14 residues. CDR3 in amino acids: CASSKVGLRDEQFF. The CDR3 DNA sequence: TGTGCCAGCAGCAAAGTCGGACTCAGGGATGAGCAGTTCTTC.

This chain connects TRBV27 to TRBJ1-6; 8 nucleotides line up with TRBD1. Per germline, CDR1 MNHEY and CDR2 SMNVEV (reference sequence). Trimming took 4 bases from V and 10 from J; bases not matched to a gene: 6. This CDR3 comprises 14 residues. The CDR3 protein is CASSSDRDGSPLHF. As DNA, the CDR3 is TGTGCCAGCAGTTCGGACAGGGACGGGTCACCCCTCCACTTT.

This chain uses TRBV5-1 with TRBJ2-7; D possibly matches TRBD1 or TRBD2 (5 bases each). The germline gives CDR1 SGHRS, CDR2 YFSETQ. With 4 bases removed from V and 4 bases from J, the gap between germline ends came to 12 bases. The CDR3 is 13 residues long. For the CDR3, the DNA is TGCGCCAGCAGCGATAGGGGACCTTACGAGCAGTACTTC. Protein: CASSDRGPYEQYF.

J is TRBJ1-2 and V is TRBV5-8, with a weak D call TRBD1 (6 bases). Germline V gene sequence: CDR1 SGHTS, CDR2 YDEGEE. There are 12 residues in the CDR3. V was cut by 4 bases and J by 8 bases, with 12 bases left in between. CDR3 coding DNA: TGTGCCAGCAGCGAGGGGGTAATAGGCTACACCTTC. Its translation is CASSEGVIGYTF.

The gene calls are TRBV2 and TRBJ1-1, with D perhaps matching TRBD1 (6 bases). The length of the CDR3 is 14 residues. Trimming shortened V by 6 bases and J by 1 base, and 12 bases separated the two germline ends. The germline V gene has CDR1 SNHLY and CDR2 FYNNEI. The CDR3 loop is CASRVRGENTEAFF. CDR3 coding DNA: TGTGCCAGCAGGGTCAGGGGCGAGAACACTGAAGCTTTCTTT.

The V call is TRBV20-1, the J call TRBJ1-5; D is ambiguous. This CDR3 has 14 residues. Germline CDR1 is DFQATT and CDR2 is SNEGSKA (reference sequence). V was pared by 3 bases and J by 4 bases, with 13 bases between. The CDR3 sequence is CSASPPVANQPQHF. In DNA, the CDR3 is TGCAGTGCTAGTCCACCAGTAGCAAATCAGCCCCAGCATTTT.

CDR3 sequence reads: CASSRAPAPAGTSGGGGTQYF. The CDR3 nucleotides are TGTGCCAGCAGCAGAGCTCCCGCCCCAGCCGGGACTAGCGGGGGCGGCGGGACCCAGTACTTC. The chain couples TRBV7-9 to TRBJ2-5, with 14 bases lining up with TRBD2. The V gene end was trimmed by 5 bases and the J gene end by 7 bases; junction bases not matched to a gene: 24. The CDR3 length is 21 residues. In germline, CDR1 is SEHNR, CDR2 FQNEAQ (reference sequence). The whole variable domain, filled in from reference TRBV7-9 and TRBJ2-5, reads DTGVSQNPRHKITKRGQNVTFRCDPISEHNRLYWYRQTLGQGPEFLTYFQNEAQLEKSRLLSDRFSAERPKGSFSTLEIQRTEQGDSAMYLCASSRAPAPAGTSGGGGTQYFGPGTRLLVL.

The chain combines TRBV4-3 with TRBJ2-1; 10 nucleotides line up with TRBD1. Germline CDR1 reads LGHNA; CDR2 reads YSLEER. V lost 3 bases and J lost 4; bases outside the gene matches: 12. The CDR3 totals 18 residues. CDR3 in DNA: TGCGCCAGCAGCCATAAGGACAGGGGGACGGAACTTTACAATGAGCAGTTCTTC. This sequence encodes CASSHKDRGTELYNEQFF.

The chain has TRBV30 and TRBJ1-5, with D unresolved. The CDR3 loop spans 13 amino acids. Trimming removed 2 bases from V and 4 bases from J, with 9 bases in between. CDR1 is GTSNPN and CDR2 is SVGIG in the germline V gene (reference sequence). CDR3 coding DNA: TGTGCCTGGAGTATAAGATGGAATCAGCCCCAGCATTTT. Amino acids: CAWSIRWNQPQHF.

V gene TRBV20-1 combines with J gene TRBJ1-6; 7 positions match TRBD1. V was clipped by 3 bases and J by 7 bases; unmatched bases: 9. The germline CDR1 and CDR2 sequences are DFQATT and SNEGSKA (reference sequence). The CDR3 is made up of 15 amino acids. CDR3 protein: CSASSSGTANSPLHF. As DNA, the CDR3 is TGCAGTGCTAGTTCTTCCGGGACAGCAAATTCACCCCTCCACTTT.

This chain uses TRBV19 with TRBJ1-5, with a weak D call TRBD1 (6 bases). The CDR3 length is 16 residues. Germline assignment: CDR1 LNHDA and CDR2 SQIVND (reference sequence). V was cut by 6 bases and J by 3 bases, with 18 bases left in between. Written as DNA, the CDR3 is TGTGCCAGTAGGGATATACAGGGAAGCGCCAATCAGCCCCAGCATTTT. Translating it yields CASRDIQGSANQPQHF.

The V gene is TRBV5-1, the J gene TRBJ2-5; D could derive from TRBD1 or TRBD2 (6 bases each). V was clipped by 4 bases and J by 5 bases, with 18 bases between them. Germline V CDR1 and CDR2: SGHRS, YFSETQ. The CDR3 sequence is 15 residues long. The CDR3 spells CASSPPGAGRETQYF. In DNA, the CDR3 is TGCGCCAGCAGCCCCCCGGGGGCAGGGAGGGAGACCCAGTACTTC.

J is TRBJ1-6 and V is TRBV27; D not certain. The CDR3 length is 13 residues. CDR1 is MNHEY, CDR2 SMNVEV, per germline (reference sequence). V was clipped by 0 bases and J by 13 bases, with 10 bases between them. The CDR3 bases are TGTGCCAGCAGTTTATCCTTGCGGACTCCCCTCCACTTT. It specifies CASSLSLRTPLHF.

In this sample, this clone turned up once. The chain links TRBV30 to TRBJ2-1; no clear D gene. The CDR3 contains 14 residues. CDR1 is GTSNPN and CDR2 is SVGIG in the germline V gene (reference sequence). V was shortened by 2 bases and J by 0 bases, with 8 bases between the two germline ends. CDR3 in DNA: TGTGCCTGGAGTCGGGCAGTCTCCTACAATGAGCAGTTCTTC. This gives the protein CAWSRAVSYNEQFF.

J is TRBJ1-4 and V is TRBV3-1 (or the pseudogene TRBV3-2); unclear D gene. V lost 1 base, J lost 8 bases, and 11 bases lay in between. This CDR3 is built from 14 residues. The V gene's germline CDR1 is LGHDT and CDR2 YNNKEL (reference sequence). The CDR3 sequence: CASSQGTRGEKLFF. The DNA of the CDR3 is TGTGCCAGCAGCCAAGGGACCCGTGGCGAAAAACTGTTTTTT.

The J gene is TRBJ2-5, the V gene TRBV7-9; D may correspond to TRBD1 or TRBD2 (5 bases each). Germline V gene sequence: CDR1 SEHNR, CDR2 FQNEAQ (reference sequence). The CDR3 is 15 amino acids. Trimming removed 2 bases from V and 4 bases from J, with 14 bases in between. CDR3: CASSLLGAGRETQYF. CDR3 DNA sequence: TGTGCCAGCAGCTTATTGGGAGCAGGGCGAGAGACCCAGTACTTC. Full variable domain (missing parts from reference TRBV7-9 and TRBJ2-5): DTGVSQNPRHKITKRGQNVTFRCDPISEHNRLYWYRQTLGQGPEFLTYFQNEAQLEKSRLLSDRFSAERPKGSFSTLEIQRTEQGDSAMYLCASSLLGAGRETQYFGPGTRLLVL.

In nucleotides, the CDR3 is TGTGCCAGCAGCTTGGGACAGTCTCTTTCCTACGAGCAGTACTTC. Residues: CASSLGQSLSYEQYF. This chain links TRBV7-2 with TRBJ2-7, with TRBD1 identical over 7 bases. CDR3 length: 15 amino acids. V shed 3 bases and J 1 base; nucleotides not matched to a gene: 6. Germline-derived CDR1 and CDR2 are SGHTA and FQGNSA. Full variable domain (outside the CDR3, taken from reference TRBV7-2 and TRBJ2-7): GAGVSQSPSNKVTEKGKDVELRCDPISGHTALYWYRQSLGQGLEFLIYFQGNSAPDKSGLPSDRFSAERTGGSVSTLTIQRTQQEDSAVYLCASSLGQSLSYEQYFGPGTRLTVT.

This chain connects TRBV29-1 to TRBJ1-1; TRBD1 might be the D (6 bases). The V end was cut by 5 bases, the J end by 2 bases, with 15 bases between. The CDR3 has 14 amino acids. Germline CDR1 SQVTM, CDR2 ANQGSEA. The CDR3 sequence: CSVHRKGVNTEAFF. CDR3 bases: TGCAGCGTTCACAGAAAGGGGGTCAACACTGAAGCTTTCTTT.